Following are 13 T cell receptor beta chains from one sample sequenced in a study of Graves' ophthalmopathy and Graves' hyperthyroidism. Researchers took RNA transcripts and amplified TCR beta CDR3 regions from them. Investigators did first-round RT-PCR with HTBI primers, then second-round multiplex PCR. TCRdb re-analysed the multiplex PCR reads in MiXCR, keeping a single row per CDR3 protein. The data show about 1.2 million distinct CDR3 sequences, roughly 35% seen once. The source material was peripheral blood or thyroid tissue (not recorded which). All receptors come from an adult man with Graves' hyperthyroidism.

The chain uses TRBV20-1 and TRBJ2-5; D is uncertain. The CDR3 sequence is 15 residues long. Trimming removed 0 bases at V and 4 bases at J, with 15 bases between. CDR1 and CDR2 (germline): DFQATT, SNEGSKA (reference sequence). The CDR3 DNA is TGCAGTGCTAGAGATCATAGGAGAAGTAGAGAGACCCAGTACTTC. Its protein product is CSARDHRRSRETQYF.

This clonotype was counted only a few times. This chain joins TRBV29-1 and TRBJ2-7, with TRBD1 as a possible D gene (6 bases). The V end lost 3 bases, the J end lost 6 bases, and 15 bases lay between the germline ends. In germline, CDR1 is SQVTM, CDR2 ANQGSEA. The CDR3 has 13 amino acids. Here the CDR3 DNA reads TGCAGCGTTGAGGGGGCCCGGACCGGCGAGCAGTACTTC. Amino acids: CSVEGARTGEQYF.

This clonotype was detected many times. The CDR3 coding sequence is TGTGCCACCAGTGACCCGGGACTAGCGGACCAAGAGACCCAGTACTTC. This gives the protein CATSDPGLADQETQYF. The chain uses TRBV24-1 and TRBJ2-5; 11 nucleotides agree with TRBD2. The CDR3 extends over 16 amino acids. Germline assignment: CDR1 KGHDR and CDR2 SFDVKD. V shed 4 bases and J 0 bases; nucleotides not matched to a gene: 3.

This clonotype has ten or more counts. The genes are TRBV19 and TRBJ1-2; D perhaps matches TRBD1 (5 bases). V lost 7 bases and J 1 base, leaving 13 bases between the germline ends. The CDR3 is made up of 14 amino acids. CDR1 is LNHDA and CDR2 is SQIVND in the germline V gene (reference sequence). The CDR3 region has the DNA TGTGCCAGTACCTCCGGGACTAGTAACTATGGCTACACCTTC. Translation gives CASTSGTSNYGYTF.

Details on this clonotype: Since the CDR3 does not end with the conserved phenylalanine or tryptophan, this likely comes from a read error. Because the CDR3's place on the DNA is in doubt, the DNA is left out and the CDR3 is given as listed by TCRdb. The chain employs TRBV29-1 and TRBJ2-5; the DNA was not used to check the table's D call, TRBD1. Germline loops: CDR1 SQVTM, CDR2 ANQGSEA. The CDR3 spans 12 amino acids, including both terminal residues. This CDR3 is CSVGPGAERPST.

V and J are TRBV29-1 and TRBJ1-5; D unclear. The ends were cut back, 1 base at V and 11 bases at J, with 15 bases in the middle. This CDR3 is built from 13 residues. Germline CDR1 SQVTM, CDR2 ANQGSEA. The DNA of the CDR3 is TGCAGCGTTGAAGGGCGTGCCCGCGAGACCCAGCATTTT. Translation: CSVEGRARETQHF.

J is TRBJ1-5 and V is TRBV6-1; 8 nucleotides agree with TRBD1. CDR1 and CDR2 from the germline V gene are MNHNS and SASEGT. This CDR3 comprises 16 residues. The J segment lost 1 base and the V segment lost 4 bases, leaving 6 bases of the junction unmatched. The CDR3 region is CASSAQTGASNQPQHF. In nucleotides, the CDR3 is TGTGCCAGCAGTGCCCAGACAGGGGCCAGCAATCAGCCCCAGCATTTT.

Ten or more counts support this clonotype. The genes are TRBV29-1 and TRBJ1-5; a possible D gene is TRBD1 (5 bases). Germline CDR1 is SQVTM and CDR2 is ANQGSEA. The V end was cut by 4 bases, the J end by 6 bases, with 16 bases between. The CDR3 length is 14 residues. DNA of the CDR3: TGCAGCGTTGTACCAGGGCTGGTCAGTCAGCCCCAGCATTTT. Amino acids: CSVVPGLVSQPQHF.

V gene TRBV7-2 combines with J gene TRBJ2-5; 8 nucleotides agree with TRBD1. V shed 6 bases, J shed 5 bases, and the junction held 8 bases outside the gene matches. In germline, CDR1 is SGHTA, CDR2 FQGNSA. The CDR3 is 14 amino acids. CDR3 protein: CASSPQGAGETQYF. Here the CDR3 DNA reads TGTGCCAGCAGTCCTCAGGGGGCAGGGGAGACCCAGTACTTC.

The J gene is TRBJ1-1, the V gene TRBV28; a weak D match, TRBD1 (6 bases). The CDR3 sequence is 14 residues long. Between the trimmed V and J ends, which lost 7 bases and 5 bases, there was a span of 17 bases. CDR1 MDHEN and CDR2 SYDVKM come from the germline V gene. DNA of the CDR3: TGTGCCAGCACCTTAGGGGGGCAAAGAACTGAAGCTTTCTTT. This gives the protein CASTLGGQRTEAFF.

CDR3 sequence reads: CASGTGQMETQYF. CDR3 nucleotides: TGTGCCAGCGGCACTGGACAAATGGAGACCCAGTACTTC. V gene TRBV2 combines with J gene TRBJ2-5; TRBD1 might be the D (5 bases). The germline V gene has CDR1 SNHLY and CDR2 FYNNEI. This CDR3 comprises 13 residues. V was cut by 8 bases and J by 5 bases, with 15 bases left in between.

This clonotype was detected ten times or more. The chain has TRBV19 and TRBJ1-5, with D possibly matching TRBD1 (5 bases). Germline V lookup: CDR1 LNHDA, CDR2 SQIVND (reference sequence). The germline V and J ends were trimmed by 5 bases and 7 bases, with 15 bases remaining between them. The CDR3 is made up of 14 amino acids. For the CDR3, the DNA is TGTGCCAGTAGTTTCGGGGCGAAACGGCAGCCCCAGCATTTT. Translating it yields CASSFGAKRQPQHF. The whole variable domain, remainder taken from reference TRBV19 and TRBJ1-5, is DGGITQSPKYLFRKEGQNVTLSCEQNLNHDAMYWYRQDPGQGLRLIYYSQIVNDFQKGDIAEGYSVSREKKESFPLTVTSAQKNPTAFYLCASSFGAKRQPQHFGDGTRLSIL.

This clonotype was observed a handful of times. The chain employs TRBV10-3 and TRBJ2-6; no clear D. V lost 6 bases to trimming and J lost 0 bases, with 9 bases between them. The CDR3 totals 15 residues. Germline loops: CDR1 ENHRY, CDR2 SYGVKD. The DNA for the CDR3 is TGTGCCATCAGGGAACGCGCCTCTGGGGCCAACGTCCTGACTTTC. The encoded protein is CAIRERASGANVLTF.